This paragraph reports one T cell receptor (beta chain). The data belong to a study of T cell changes during pregnancy in multiple sclerosis. The CDR3 has 15 amino acids. V shed 2 bases, J shed 4 bases, and the junction held 8 bases outside the gene matches. The germline CDR1 and CDR2 sequences are SGHVS and FQNEAQ. The repertoire was sequenced with immunoSEQ multiplex PCR; TCRdb's copy has only in-frame clones and lacks some. The sample holds around 96,000 clones, 85% to 95% seen once. V gene TRBV7-8 combines with J gene TRBJ2-7; 7 nucleotides agree with TRBD2. The source material was peripheral blood, sampled after pregnancy. The TCR originated in a female donor in good health, enrolled as a control in a pregnancy study. CDR3 sequence reads: CASSLLEGGLYEQYF. The CDR3 DNA reads TGTGCCAGCAGCTTACTAGAGGGAGGGTTGTACGAGCAGTACTTC.